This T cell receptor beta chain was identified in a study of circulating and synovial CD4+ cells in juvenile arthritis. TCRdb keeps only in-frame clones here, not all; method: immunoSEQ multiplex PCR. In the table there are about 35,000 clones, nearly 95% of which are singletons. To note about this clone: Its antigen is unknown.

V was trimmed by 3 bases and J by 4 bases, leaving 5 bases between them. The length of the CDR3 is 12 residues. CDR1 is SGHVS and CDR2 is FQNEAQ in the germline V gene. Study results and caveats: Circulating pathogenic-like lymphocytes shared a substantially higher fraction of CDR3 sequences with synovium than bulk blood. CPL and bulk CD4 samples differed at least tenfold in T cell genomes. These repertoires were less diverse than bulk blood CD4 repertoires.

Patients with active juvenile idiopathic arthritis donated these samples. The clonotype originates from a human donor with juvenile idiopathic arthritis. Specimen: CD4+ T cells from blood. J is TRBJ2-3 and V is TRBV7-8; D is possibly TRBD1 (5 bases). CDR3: CASSFRADTQYF. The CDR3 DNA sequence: TGTGCCAGCAGCTTCAGGGCAGATACGCAGTATTTT.